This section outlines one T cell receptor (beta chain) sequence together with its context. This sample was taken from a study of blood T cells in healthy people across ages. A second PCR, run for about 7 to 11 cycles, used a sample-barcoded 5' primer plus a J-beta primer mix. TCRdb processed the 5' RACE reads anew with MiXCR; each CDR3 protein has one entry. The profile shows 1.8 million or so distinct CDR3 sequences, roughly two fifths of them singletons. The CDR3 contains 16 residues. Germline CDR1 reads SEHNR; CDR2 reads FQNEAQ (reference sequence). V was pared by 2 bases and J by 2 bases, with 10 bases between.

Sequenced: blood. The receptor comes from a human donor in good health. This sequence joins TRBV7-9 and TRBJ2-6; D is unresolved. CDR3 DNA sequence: TGTGCCAGCAGCTTATTTTCGGGCCCTGGGGCCAACGTCCTGACTTTC. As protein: CASSLFSGPGANVLTF. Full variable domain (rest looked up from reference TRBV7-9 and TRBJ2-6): DTGVSQNPRHKITKRGQNVTFRCDPISEHNRLYWYRQTLGQGPEFLTYFQNEAQLEKSRLLSDRFSAERPKGSFSTLEIQRTEQGDSAMYLCASSLFSGPGANVLTFGAGSRLTVL.